This TCR beta chain was found in a study of CD4 T cells in relation to SARS-CoV-2 and coronaviruses. Study details: The negative reference was HIV-1 Nef peptide pool or peptide-free culture. Study conclusions and caveats: SARS-CoV-2-driven expansion was significantly weaker in crossreactive than monoreactive clones.

Measured with immunoSEQ multiplex PCR; TCRdb has only the in-frame clones, and not every one. The data show tens of thousands of clones, approximately 80% seen once. Trimming at V came to 3 bases and at J to 7 bases, leaving 11 bases not matched to a gene. Germline-derived CDR1 and CDR2 are ENHRY and SYGVKD. The CDR3 runs 15 residues. Notes on this clone: Its antigen is still unknown.

Unexposed donor CD4+ T cells date from 2011-2018, before the COVID-19 pandemic. After about 10 days of culture, CD4+ T cells were isolated. The clonotype originates from a human donor in good health. The sequencing sample was made of CD4+ T cells from PBMCs, cultured in vitro. This sequence joins TRBV10-3 and TRBJ1-2, with 7 nucleotides matching TRBD1. The CDR3 protein is CAISDSVRGRGGYTF. The CDR3 nucleotides are TGTGCCATCAGTGATAGCGTAAGGGGGCGCGGTGGCTACACCTTC.